Listed below are T cell receptor beta chains from one sample, sequenced in a study of identical twins. One entry per CDR3 protein results from TCRdb running MiXCR on the 5' RACE reads. The sample carries approximately 890,000 distinct CDR3 sequences, 9% to 15% recorded once. The sample also formed part of further work on yellow fever vaccine responses in identical twins.

The sample was PBMCs. The receptors here all came from a woman in her late teens or twenties in good health. The CDR3 runs from the conserved cysteine through the conserved F or W. The D gene is left open where the match is weak. Clone sizes are given selectively: once, few, many, or a class where the clone is expanded.

size: few
J: TRBJ2-7
D: TRBD1
V: TRBV7-9
DNA: TGTGCCAGCAGCACGGACAGGGTGACCTACGAGCAGTACTTC
CDR3: CASSTDRVTYEQYF

size: NA
J: TRBJ2-3
D: NA
V: TRBV18
DNA: TGTGCCAGCTCACCACCGAAGACGGTCAGCACAGATACGCAGTATTTT
CDR3: CASSPPKTVSTDTQYF

size: many
J: TRBJ2-1
D: TRBD2
V: TRBV4-1
DNA: TGCGCCAGCAGCCAAGCTCAGACTAGCTATAGCGGCTACAATGAGCAGTTCTTC
CDR3: CASSQAQTSYSGYNEQFF

size: few
J: TRBJ2-2
D: NA
V: TRBV20-1
DNA: TGCAGTGCTAGATCGGTGGGAGCCGGGGAGCTGTTTTTT
CDR3: CSARSVGAGELFF

size: NA
J: TRBJ2-7
D: TRBD1
V: TRBV6-5
DNA: TGTGCCAGCAGTTACGGGACAGGGGGCTTCGAGCAGTACTTC
CDR3: CASSYGTGGFEQYF

size: few
J: TRBJ1-2
D: TRBD1
V: TRBV5-1
DNA: TGCGCCAGCAGCTTAGGATCAACAGGGGGTTCGGGCGGCTACACCTTC
CDR3: CASSLGSTGGSGGYTF

size: many
J: TRBJ1-2
D: NA
V: TRBV5-1
DNA: TGCGCCAGCAGCTCCGGGGCCAACTATGGCTACACCTTC
CDR3: CASSSGANYGYTF

size: NA
J: TRBJ2-2
D: NA
V: TRBV2
DNA: TGTGCCAGCAAGAACCTAGTTACCACCGGGGAGCTGTTTTTT
CDR3: CASKNLVTTGELFF

size: many
J: TRBJ1-2
D: TRBD1
V: TRBV12-3/TRBV12-4
DNA: TGTGCCAGCAGTTTTAGTCGACAGGGGGTCGGACGTGGCTACACCTTC
CDR3: CASSFSRQGVGRGYTF

size: many
J: TRBJ2-1
D: NA
V: TRBV3-1
DNA: TGTGCCAGCAGCCCAGGGGCTAGCGGCCGCAATGAGCAGTTCTTC
CDR3: CASSPGASGRNEQFF

size: NA
J: TRBJ1-3
D: NA
V: TRBV6-1
DNA: TGTGCCAGCAGAGCCTTTGGCTCTGGAAACACCATATATTTT
CDR3: CASRAFGSGNTIYF

size: few
J: TRBJ2-5
D: NA
V: TRBV12-3/TRBV12-4
DNA: TGTGCCAGCAACCGGGATCGAGAGACCCAGTACTTC
CDR3: CASNRDRETQYF

size: NA
J: TRBJ1-1
D: TRBD1
V: TRBV4-1
DNA: TGCGCCAGCAGCCAAAAGACAGGGAAGGACACTGAAGCTTTCTTT
CDR3: CASSQKTGKDTEAFF

size: few
J: TRBJ2-2
D: NA
V: TRBV3-1
DNA: TGTGCCAGCAGCCACGCATTAGGGGTACGGGACGACACCGGGGAGCTGTTTTTT
CDR3: CASSHALGVRDDTGELFF

size: few
J: TRBJ2-3
D: TRBD2
V: TRBV20-1
DNA: TGCAGTGCTACCACACCGGGGAGGGCGGCAGATACGCAGTATTTT
CDR3: CSATTPGRAADTQYF

size: few
J: TRBJ2-1
D: NA
V: TRBV7-8
DNA: TGTGCCAGCACCCCCTCTAGGGTTCCCAAGCACAATGAGCAGTTCTTC
CDR3: CASTPSRVPKHNEQFF

size: NA
J: TRBJ1-1
D: NA
V: TRBV10-3
DNA: TGTGCCATCAGTGATCCAGGGTTTGGCACTGAAGCTTTCTTT
CDR3: CAISDPGFGTEAFF

size: many
J: TRBJ2-1
D: TRBD2
V: TRBV29-1
DNA: TGCAGCGTTGAAGGGACTAGCGGATCGTACAATGAGCAGTTCTTC
CDR3: CSVEGTSGSYNEQFF

size: NA
J: TRBJ1-1
D: NA
V: TRBV14
DNA: TGTGCCAGCAGCCAAGGGGTTCAAGCTTTCTTT
CDR3: CASSQGVQAFF

size: few
J: TRBJ2-1
D: NA
V: TRBV24-1
DNA: TGTGCCACCAGTGACCATCGCCAGGCGTACAATGAGCAGTTCTTC
CDR3: CATSDHRQAYNEQFF

size: few
J: TRBJ2-1
D: TRBD2
V: TRBV11-1
DNA: TGTGCCAGCAGCTGGACTAGCGGGAGTGTCGATGAGCAGTTCTTC
CDR3: CASSWTSGSVDEQFF

size: many
J: TRBJ1-5
D: NA
V: TRBV7-6
DNA: TGTGCCAGCAGCTTATTTAGTACAACTCAGCCCCAGCATTTT
CDR3: CASSLFSTTQPQHF

size: NA
J: TRBJ2-2
D: TRBD1
V: TRBV20-1
DNA: TGCAGTGCAAGAGACAGGGATTACCTCACCGGGGAGCTGTTTTTT
CDR3: CSARDRDYLTGELFF

size: NA
J: TRBJ2-1
D: NA
V: TRBV20-1
DNA: TGCAGTGCTAGAAACCCGGGCCAGCCCCACAATGAGCAGTTCTTC
CDR3: CSARNPGQPHNEQFF